The rows below give T cell receptor beta chains drawn from one sample of a study of response to subunit inactivated influenza vaccine. TCRdb itself ran the RT-PCR reads through MiXCR, one entry per CDR3 protein. The sample records 200,000 to 300,000 distinct CDR3 sequences, more than 9% being singletons. Sequences were derived from non-naive T cells sorted from PBMCs, sampled 14 days before vaccination. These receptors originate from a man aged 50 to 60 who received an inactivated influenza vaccine. The CDR3 runs from the conserved cysteine through the conserved F or W. A D gene is named only where the DNA matches it firmly. Some rows mark clone size as missing; the rest say once, few, many or name a class of expanded clone.

TRBJ1-3	TRBV28	16	NA	NA	CASRPGQSHSGNTIYF	TGTGCCAGCAGACCAGGACAGTCTCACTCTGGAAACACCATATATTTT
TRBJ2-1	TRBV10-3	16	many	TRBD2	CAISESPSGGLNEQFF	TGTGCCATCAGTGAGTCGCCTAGCGGGGGACTCAATGAGCAGTTCTTC
TRBJ2-5	TRBV29-1	10	many	NA	CSVERETQYF	TGCAGCGTTGAAAGGGAGACCCAGTACTTC
TRBJ2-3	TRBV29-1	14	NA	NA	CSVVSGKSTDTQYF	TGCAGCGTTGTATCCGGGAAGAGCACAGATACGCAGTATTTT
TRBJ2-5	TRBV6-6	13	few	NA	CASREGGRETQYF	TGTGCCTCGCGAGAGGGCGGTAGGGAGACCCAGTACTTC
TRBJ2-5	TRBV5-1	14	many	NA	CASSLGVTTETQYF	TGCGCCAGCAGCCTCGGGGTCACTACAGAGACCCAGTACTTC
TRBJ2-1	TRBV24-1	16	few	NA	CATSGIQGNSYNEQFF	TGTGCCACCAGTGGCATACAGGGCAACTCCTACAATGAGCAGTTCTTC
TRBJ2-3	TRBV4-1	16	few	NA	CASSQSTGRVTDTQYF	TGCGCCAGCAGCCAATCGACGGGGCGGGTCACAGATACGCAGTATTTT
TRBJ1-2	TRBV10-3	13	NA	NA	CAISETGLRGYTF	TGTGCCATCAGTGAGACAGGGCTCCGTGGCTACACCTTC
TRBJ2-5	TRBV2	15	few	NA	CASSELGARSETQYF	TGTGCCAGCAGTGAGCTGGGGGCGCGAAGTGAGACCCAGTACTTC
TRBJ1-4	TRBV4-3	14	few	TRBD1	CASSSRQGNEKLFF	TGCGCCAGCAGCTCCCGACAGGGGAATGAAAAACTGTTTTTT
TRBJ1-2	TRBV6-1	15	NA	TRBD1	CASNQVDRGNYGYTF	TGTGCCAGCAACCAAGTCGACAGGGGAAACTATGGCTACACCTTC
TRBJ1-5	TRBV7-2	13	many	NA	CASSLNREKPQHF	TGTGCCAGCAGCTTGAACAGGGAGAAGCCCCAGCATTTT
TRBJ2-7	TRBV12-3/TRBV12-4	13	NA	NA	CASSLSSGGEQYF	TGTGCCAGCAGCCTTTCAAGTGGCGGCGAGCAGTACTTC
TRBJ1-5	TRBV24-1	13	NA	NA	CATGAAGDQPQHF	TGTGCCACCGGGGCAGCGGGGGATCAGCCCCAGCATTTT
TRBJ2-5	TRBV7-2	12	many	NA	CASSLSTETQYF	TGTGCCAGCAGCTTAAGCACAGAGACCCAGTACTTC
TRBJ2-5	TRBV20-1	14	many	TRBD1	CSATRNRGLQTQYF	TGCAGTGCCACACGGAACAGGGGGCTACAGACCCAGTACTTC
TRBJ2-4	TRBV30	18	few	NA	CAWSGSGGYRIAKNIQYF	TGTGCCTGGAGTGGCTCTGGGGGATACCGAATAGCCAAAAACATTCAGTACTTC
TRBJ1-5	TRBV12-3/TRBV12-4	14	few	NA	CASSGWGHNQPQHF	TGTGCCAGCAGCGGATGGGGCCACAATCAGCCCCAGCATTTT
TRBJ2-2	TRBV9	15	many	NA	CASSIPGPGPGELFF	TGTGCCAGCAGCATCCCGGGCCCCGGACCCGGGGAGCTGTTTTTT
TRBJ1-3	TRBV3-1	18	few	NA	CASSQDSPLGRSGNTIYF	TGTGCCAGCAGCCAAGATTCCCCGTTGGGTCGGAGTGGAAACACCATATATTTT
TRBJ1-2	TRBV6-2/TRBV6-3	13	many	NA	CASSIRTTDGYTF	TGTGCCAGCAGTATCCGGACGACAGATGGCTACACCTTC
TRBJ1-3	TRBV7-8	15	few	NA	CASSSMIPPGNTIYF	TGTGCCAGCAGCTCCATGATCCCTCCTGGAAACACCATATATTTT
TRBJ2-6	TRBV9	15	NA	NA	CASSVTGSGANVLTF	TGTGCCAGCAGCGTTACAGGTTCTGGGGCCAACGTCCTGACTTTC
TRBJ1-2	TRBV28	14	few	NA	CASSPPFYKWGYTF	TGTGCCAGCAGTCCTCCTTTTTATAAGTGGGGCTACACCTTC
TRBJ2-2	TRBV15	16	many	TRBD1	CATSRPPGQGTGELFF	TGTGCCACCAGCCGACCGCCGGGACAGGGGACCGGGGAGCTGTTTTTT
TRBJ2-1	TRBV20-1	15	many	TRBD1	CSAILRDRVGNEQFF	TGCAGTGCCATTCTCCGGGACAGGGTAGGGAATGAGCAGTTCTTC
TRBJ2-1	TRBV20-1	15	few	TRBD2	CSARPTSGRYNEQFF	TGCAGTGCTAGGCCGACTAGCGGGAGATACAATGAGCAGTTCTTC
TRBJ2-1	TRBV20-1	15	NA	TRBD2	CSARAVTSGNVVQFF	TGCAGTGCTAGAGCGGTGACTAGCGGGAATGTTGTGCAGTTCTTC
TRBJ2-1	TRBV28	15	medium-sized	TRBD1	CASQAGTGAENEQFF	TGTGCCAGCCAGGCCGGGACAGGGGCCGAGAATGAGCAGTTCTTC
TRBJ2-2	TRBV24-1	14	many	NA	CATSDWTDTGELFF	TGTGCCACCAGTGATTGGACAGACACCGGGGAGCTGTTTTTT
TRBJ2-5	TRBV7-2	15	few	TRBD2	CASSVSGRIQETQYF	TGTGCCAGCAGCGTTAGCGGGCGGATACAAGAGACCCAGTACTTC
TRBJ2-5	TRBV29-1	12	many	NA	CSVNRVKETQYF	TGCAGCGTTAACAGGGTAAAAGAGACCCAGTACTTC
TRBJ2-3	TRBV15	15	many	NA	CATSRVGADADTQYF	TGTGCCACCAGCAGAGTCGGGGCAGATGCAGATACGCAGTATTTT
TRBJ1-4	TRBV5-5	15	NA	NA	CASSLVGFISEKLFF	TGTGCCAGCAGCTTGGTGGGGTTCATTAGCGAAAAACTGTTTTTT
TRBJ1-3	TRBV7-2	15	NA	NA	CASSLELRSGNTIYF	TGTGCCAGCAGCTTAGAACTTCGCTCTGGAAACACCATATATTTT
TRBJ1-1	TRBV3-1	15	many	NA	CASSQEAGGNTEAFF	TGTGCCAGCAGCCAAGAGGCGGGGGGGAACACTGAAGCTTTCTTT
TRBJ2-1	TRBV7-9	12	many	TRBD1	CASSQEQGKQFF	TGTGCCAGCAGCCAAGAACAGGGGAAGCAGTTCTTC